These 30 T cell receptor beta chains came from one sample sequenced in a study of shared clonotypes between healthy human individuals. TCRdb's table, derived via immunoSEQ multiplex PCR, lists solely in-frame clones and lacks some. The repertoire holds 2 million to 2.5 million clones, with approximately 94% as singletons. Positive CCR7 selection of CD45RO-negative cells yielded the naive CD8 cells, and terminally differentiated effector memory CD45RA+ cells were excluded. Sequencing was carried out using naive CD8+ T cells from PBMCs. The receptors were sampled from a man aged 18 to 30 in good health. Some clones in this sample may be carry-over from other donors' samples.

The chain carries TRBV29-1 and TRBJ2-1; TRBD2 might be the D (5 bases). CDR3 length: 13 amino acids. V was clipped by 4 bases and J by 4 bases, with 11 bases between them. Germline V gives CDR1 SQVTM, CDR2 ANQGSEA. DNA for the CDR3: TGCAGCGTTGGGAGGCCCTGGTACAATGAGCAGTTCTTC. Its protein product is CSVGRPWYNEQFF.

A remark on this clone: Other DNA sequences from this sample encode an identical CDR3 as well. The chain carries TRBV10-2 and TRBJ2-7; D is ambiguous. The CDR3 runs to 12 residues. Trimming stripped 5 bases from V and 1 base from J, with 6 bases between. Germline CDR1 WSHSY, CDR2 SAAADI. CDR3 bases: TGCGCCAGCAGTCCGGGTTCCTACGAGCAGTACTTC. This encodes CASSPGSYEQYF.

The V call is TRBV27, the J call TRBJ1-2; the D gene is possibly TRBD1 (6 bases). V gave up 2 bases and J gave up 3 bases, with 10 bases separating them. This CDR3 is built from 14 residues. Germline CDR1 and CDR2: MNHEY and SMNVEV (reference sequence). The DNA for the CDR3 is TGTGCCAGCAGTTTACTTCGGGGGCACTATGGCTACACCTTC. Encoded protein: CASSLLRGHYGYTF.

This clone was counted once. The rearrangement links TRBV27 to TRBJ1-2; D ambiguous. V lost 4 bases to trimming and J lost 7 bases, with 13 bases between them. The CDR3 loop spans 13 amino acids. CDR1 and CDR2 from the germline V gene are MNHEY and SMNVEV (reference sequence). The CDR3 loop reads CASSSKLFPGYTF. The CDR3 DNA sequence: TGTGCCAGCAGTTCAAAACTGTTCCCTGGCTACACCTTC.

V gene TRBV19 combines with J gene TRBJ1-1; TRBD1 might be the D (6 bases). CDR1 LNHDA and CDR2 SQIVND come from the germline V gene (reference sequence). Trimming removed 7 bases at V and 4 bases at J, with 13 bases between. This CDR3 is built from 13 residues. The CDR3 DNA sequence: TGTGCCAGTACGGGCAGGGGAATCACTGAAGCTTTCTTT. Protein sequence: CASTGRGITEAFF.

The V and J genes are TRBV9 and TRBJ2-7; D gene unclear. Germline-derived CDR1 and CDR2 are SGDLS and YYNGEE. The CDR3 totals 14 residues. Between the trimmed V and J ends, which lost 0 bases and 2 bases, there was a span of 9 bases. CDR3 protein: CASSVGVTTYEQYF. In DNA, the CDR3 is TGTGCCAGCAGCGTAGGGGTAACAACCTACGAGCAGTACTTC.

The J gene is TRBJ2-5, the V gene TRBV2; D remains ambiguous. V was cut by 8 bases and J by 3 bases, with 10 bases left in between. CDR3 length: 12 residues. Germline CDR1 SNHLY, CDR2 FYNNEI. CDR3 region: CASRAKKETQYF. DNA of the CDR3: TGTGCCAGCCGGGCGAAAAAAGAGACCCAGTACTTC. Full variable domain (remainder filled in from reference TRBV2 and TRBJ2-5): EPEVTQTPSHQVTQMGQEVILRCVPISNHLYFYWYRQILGQKVEFLVSFYNNEISEKSEIFDDQFSVERPDGSNFTLKIRSTKLEDSAMYFCASRAKKETQYFGPGTRLLVL.

This clone was observed once. The chain recombines TRBV29-1 with TRBJ2-1; D is undetermined. V was pared by 6 bases and J by 2 bases, with 29 bases between. The CDR3 is made up of 19 amino acids. CDR1 is SQVTM, CDR2 ANQGSEA, per germline. The DNA for the CDR3 is TGCAGCGTCCCCGGAGTCGGTTTTTCTGGCAGGCGAACCTACAATGAGCAGTTCTTC. It is translated as CSVPGVGFSGRRTYNEQFF.

V is TRBV6-1 and J is TRBJ2-5, with 8 bases lining up with TRBD1. The V segment lost 10 bases and the J segment 2 bases; nucleotides outside the gene matches: 9. This CDR3 has 14 amino acids. Looked up from germline, CDR1 is MNHNS and CDR2 is SASEGT. The chain's CDR3 is CATRQGPRQETQYF. The CDR3 region has the DNA TGTGCCACTAGACAGGGGCCGAGGCAAGAGACCCAGTACTTC.

The chain uses TRBV21-1 and TRBJ2-7; no DNA check was done on the table's D call, TRBD1. TRBV21-1 is noted as a pseudogene. This CDR3 region has 13 residues. The CDR3 region is CAAVFDSSYEQYF. CDR3 DNA: TGTGCCGCGGTATTTGACAGCTCCTACGAGCAGTACTTC.

A note on this clone: This sample also contains other DNA sequences that code for the same CDR3. The chain is built from TRBV27 and TRBJ2-7; 7 bases match TRBD1. The length of the CDR3 is 13 residues. The junction had 1 base not matched to a gene; V was cut back by 5 bases and J by 0 bases. The germline gives CDR1 MNHEY, CDR2 SMNVEV (reference sequence). The CDR3 region has the DNA TGTGCCAGCAGTGGGGACAGCTCCTACGAGCAGTACTTC. This encodes CASSGDSSYEQYF.

The rearrangement uses TRBV6-1 and TRBJ2-2; 8 bases are shared with TRBD2. CDR3 size: 17 residues. The germline V gene has CDR1 MNHNS and CDR2 SASEGT. V lost 1 base to trimming and J lost 2 bases; unmatched junction nucleotides: 6. The CDR3 reads CASSEEASGLNTGELFF. CDR3 nucleotides: TGTGCCAGCAGTGAAGAGGCTAGCGGGCTAAACACCGGGGAGCTGTTTTTT.

This rearrangement joins TRBV7-9 to TRBJ2-5; no reliable D call. The germline CDR1 and CDR2 sequences are SEHNR and FQNEAQ (reference sequence). The CDR3 consists of 15 residues. Trimming pared 8 bases from V and 2 bases from J, leaving 18 bases between. CDR3 protein: CASARQAELQETQYF. CDR3 nucleotide sequence: TGTGCCAGCGCCCGGCAGGCGGAGTTACAAGAGACCCAGTACTTC.

This clone occurred once. This chain uses TRBV6-1 with TRBJ1-4; 7 bases map to TRBD1. CDR1 is MNHNS, CDR2 SASEGT, per germline. This CDR3 has 16 residues. V shed 4 bases and J 0 bases; nucleotides not matched to a gene: 5. The CDR3 nucleotides are TGTGCCAGCAGTGGAGGGGGCGCGGCAACTAATGAAAAACTGTTTTTT. It is translated as CASSGGGAATNEKLFF.

V usage is TRBV21-1 and J usage is TRBJ1-5; the DNA was not compared with TRBD1, the D call given in the table. TRBV21-1 is designated a pseudogene. This CDR3 comprises 15 residues. CDR3 region: CASSKPQGYGQPQHF. In DNA, the CDR3 is TGTGCCAGCAGCAAGCCCCAGGGTTATGGTCAGCCCCAGCATTTT.

This rearrangement joins TRBV5-1 to TRBJ2-2; D remains ambiguous. Germline CDR1 SGHRS, CDR2 YFSETQ. CDR3 length: 16 amino acids. Trimming left V 0 bases short and J 5 bases short, with 14 bases between. DNA for the CDR3: TGCGCCAGCAGCTTGGGGAGAGGCGTGCGTACCGGGGAGCTGTTTTTT. It codes for CASSLGRGVRTGELFF. Full variable domain (remainder filled in from reference TRBV5-1 and TRBJ2-2): KAGVTQTPRYLIKTRGQQVTLSCSPISGHRSVSWYQQTPGQGLQFLFEYFSETQRNKGNFPGRFSGRQFSNSRSEMNVSTLELGDSALYLCASSLGRGVRTGELFFGEGSRLTVL.

The chain couples TRBV15 to TRBJ2-2, with no clear D. In germline, CDR1 is LNHNV, CDR2 YYDKDF (reference sequence). This CDR3 comprises 15 residues. With 5 bases removed from V and 5 bases from J, the gap between germline ends came to 15 bases. For the CDR3, the DNA is TGTGCCACCAGCGGCGACTCAATGCCGACCGGGGAGCTGTTTTTT. This translates into CATSGDSMPTGELFF.

Concerning this clone itself: One junction end does not reproduce the germline sequence, and a read error may be involved. The chain links TRBV30 to TRBJ1-1; tentatively, D is TRBD1 (6 bases). Germline CDR1 GTSNPN, CDR2 SVGIG (reference sequence). The CDR3 loop spans 13 amino acids. DNA of the CDR3: TGTACCTGGGGGCGTGGGGTCAGGACTGAAGCTTTCTTT. Translating it yields CTWGRGVRTEAFF.

Points on this clone: It may be a read error: a sequence one base away is much more abundant. This specimen includes other DNA sequences encoding the same CDR3. The chain is built from TRBV5-1 and TRBJ1-1, with D possibly TRBD1 on 5 matching bases. This CDR3 is built from 11 residues. CDR1 is SGHRS, CDR2 YFSETQ, per germline. Trimming removed 2 bases from V and 6 bases from J, with 5 bases in between. The CDR3 region has the DNA TGCGCCAGCAGCTTAGGGGCTGAAGCTTTCTTT. Translating gives CASSLGAEAFF.

This chain links TRBV7-9 with TRBJ1-5; unclear D gene. The CDR3 extends over 15 amino acids. The germline gives CDR1 SEHNR, CDR2 FQNEAQ (reference sequence). Between the trimmed V and J ends, which lost 0 bases and 2 bases, there was a span of 8 bases. CDR3 nucleotide sequence: TGTGCCAGCAGCTTAGCAGGGAGGGGCAATCAGCCCCAGCATTTT. It specifies CASSLAGRGNQPQHF.

In regard to this clone: In the same sample, other DNA sequences code for this CDR3. The chain joins TRBV19 to TRBJ1-1, with no clear D. The CDR3 extends over 14 amino acids. Germline CDR1 and CDR2: LNHDA and SQIVND (reference sequence). The V and J ends lost 1 base and 1 base respectively, with 7 bases between them. The chain's CDR3 is CASSIAGRNTEAFF. DNA for the CDR3: TGTGCCAGTAGTATAGCCGGGAGGAACACTGAAGCTTTCTTT.

This clone appeared once. The chain employs TRBV7-9 and TRBJ2-5, with 10 positions matching TRBD1. Germline V gives CDR1 SEHNR, CDR2 FQNEAQ (reference sequence). This CDR3 contains 13 residues. The V gene end was trimmed by 5 bases and the J gene end by 5 bases; junction bases not matched to a gene: 2. Here the CDR3 reads CASSGTGDETQYF. As DNA, the CDR3 is TGTGCCAGCAGCGGGACAGGGGATGAGACCCAGTACTTC.

The chain couples TRBV19 to TRBJ2-7, with 14 nucleotides matching TRBD2. This CDR3 is 16 amino acids long. The germline V gene has CDR1 LNHDA and CDR2 SQIVND (reference sequence). J lost 3 bases, V lost 0 bases, and 1 base had no gene match. The CDR3 reads CASSIDGTSGSYEQYF. The DNA for the CDR3 is TGTGCCAGTAGTATAGACGGGACTAGCGGGAGCTACGAGCAGTACTTC.

The chain joins TRBV30 to TRBJ2-7; 12 bases map to TRBD2. The CDR3 extends over 18 amino acids. The germline CDR1 and CDR2 sequences are GTSNPN and SVGIG (reference sequence). J lost 7 bases, V lost 3 bases, and 19 bases had no gene match. In DNA, the CDR3 is TGTGCCTGGAGCGCGGACAGGTGGAGACTAGCGGGAGTGGGTGAGCAGTACTTC. As protein: CAWSADRWRLAGVGEQYF.

The chain has TRBV29-1 and TRBJ2-1; 9 nucleotides agree with TRBD2. Trimming removed 6 bases from V and 8 bases from J; junction bases left unmatched: 14. CDR3 length: 15 residues. Germline CDR1 is SQVTM and CDR2 is ANQGSEA. The chain's CDR3 is CSVVVLGGRVHEQFF. CDR3 DNA sequence: TGCAGCGTCGTTGTTCTGGGCGGGAGGGTTCATGAGCAGTTCTTC.

The chain carries TRBV11-2 and TRBJ1-1; D might be TRBD1 (6 bases). This CDR3 has 13 residues. Germline-derived CDR1 and CDR2 are SGHAT and FQNNGV. Between the trimmed V and J ends, which lost 8 bases and 0 bases, there was a span of 10 bases. The CDR3 protein is CASGQGMNTEAFF. For the CDR3, the DNA is TGTGCCAGCGGTCAGGGGATGAACACTGAAGCTTTCTTT.

The CDR3 region is CASSLLPDRAYEQYF. CDR3 coding DNA: TGTGCCAGCAGTTTATTACCGGACAGGGCCTACGAGCAGTACTTC. The chain uses TRBV27 and TRBJ2-7, with TRBD1 matching over 8 bases. Germline assignment: CDR1 MNHEY and CDR2 SMNVEV (reference sequence). This CDR3 has 15 residues. V shed 1 base and J 2 bases; nucleotides not matched to a gene: 4.

The CDR3 protein is CASSGLEGSGYGYTF. The CDR3 bases are TGTGCCAGCAGTGGCCTAGAGGGGAGTGGCTATGGCTACACCTTC. V and J are TRBV25-1 and TRBJ1-2; D is possibly TRBD1 (5 bases). From germline, CDR1 is MGHDK and CDR2 SYGVNS. The CDR3 has 15 amino acids. V was shortened by 4 bases and J by 4 bases, with 16 bases between the two germline ends.

The V call is TRBV7-9, the J call TRBJ1-1; possible D gene TRBD1, 5 bases. Trimming pared 5 bases from V and 7 bases from J, leaving 17 bases between. Germline CDR1 and CDR2: SEHNR and FQNEAQ (reference sequence). CDR3 length equals 14 residues. The DNA for the CDR3 is TGTGCCAGCAGCCCACCGGGGCAGAGAGTTGAAGCTTTCTTT. It is translated as CASSPPGQRVEAFF.

Regarding this clone: Other DNA sequences in the sample encode the same CDR3. The gene calls are TRBV11-2 and TRBJ2-7; D is uncertain. V was shortened by 6 bases and J by 1 base, with 7 bases between the two germline ends. Looked up from germline, CDR1 is SGHAT and CDR2 is FQNNGV. CDR3 length: 12 amino acids. The CDR3 protein is CASSTNSYEQYF. CDR3 in DNA: TGTGCCAGCAGTACGAATTCCTACGAGCAGTACTTC.